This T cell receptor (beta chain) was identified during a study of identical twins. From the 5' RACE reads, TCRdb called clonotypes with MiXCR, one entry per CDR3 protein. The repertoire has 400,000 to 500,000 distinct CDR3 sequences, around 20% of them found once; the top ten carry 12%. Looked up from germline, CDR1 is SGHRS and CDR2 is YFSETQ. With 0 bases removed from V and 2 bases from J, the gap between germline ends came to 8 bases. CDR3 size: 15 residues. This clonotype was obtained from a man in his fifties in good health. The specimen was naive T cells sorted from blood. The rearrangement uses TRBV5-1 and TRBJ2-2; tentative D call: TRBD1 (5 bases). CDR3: CASSLGQFNTGELFF. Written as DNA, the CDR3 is TGCGCCAGCAGCTTGGGACAGTTCAACACCGGGGAGCTGTTTTTT.